This T cell receptor beta chain was sequenced during a study of CXCR3-negative and CXCR3-positive naive CD8 T cells. Notes on the study in general: TRB CDR3s of CXCR3-positive naive cells were more hydrophobic than those of CXCR3-negative naive cells. Cryopreserved cells partially lost CXCR3 expression, and fresh PBMCs were used in most assays.

With regard to this clonotype: Antigen unknown.

The V gene's germline CDR1 is MDHEN and CDR2 SYDVKM. This CDR3 region has 17 residues. The TRB cDNA libraries were prepared by 5' RACE with UMI labels. TCRdb reprocessed the 5' RACE reads and keeps a single row for each CDR3 protein, giving no DNA. The table for this sample gives about 89,000 distinct CDR3 sequences. The sequence derives from a human donor in good health. Some clones in this sample may be carry-over from other donors' samples. The specimen was naive CXCR3+ CD8+ T cells from blood. Sample subset: CD45RO-CCR7+CD27+CD95- naive CD8+ T cells expressing CXCR3 (TNR3+). The chain combines TRBV28 with TRBJ2-3; TCRdb returns TRBD1, unconfirmable since there is no DNA. The chain's CDR3 is CASETHRDPTSTDTQYF.